These T cell receptor beta chains were read from a single sample in a study of T cell changes during pregnancy in multiple sclerosis. Libraries were prepared by immunoSEQ multiplex PCR; TCRdb keeps only in-frame clonotypes and omits some of them. The sample holds about 70,000 clones; around 94% are singletons and the top ten take approximately 1.1%. The sample in question was peripheral blood, obtained in the third trimester of pregnancy. All receptors come from a female donor with multiple sclerosis, enrolled in a pregnancy study. Both conserved end residues are part of each CDR3. The order of the fields is D gene, V gene, J gene, clone size, CDR3 protein, CDR3 DNA. A D gene is named only where the DNA matches it firmly. Not every row has a clone size; where given, it reads once, few, many or a size class.

.	TRBV6-6	TRBJ2-1	once	CASSYPQGVEQFF	TGTGCCAGCAGTTACCCACAGGGAGTCGAGCAGTTCTTC
.	TRBV5-5	TRBJ2-2	.	CASSWTPGEGGELFF	TGTGCCAGCAGCTGGACCCCAGGGGAGGGCGGGGAGCTGTTTTTT
.	TRBV19	TRBJ2-5	.	CASSKTLQETQYF	TGTGCCAGTAGTAAGACTCTGCAAGAGACCCAGTACTTC
.	TRBV5-1	TRBJ2-7	.	CASSLMTGNPYEQYF	TGCGCCAGCAGCTTGATGACAGGAAACCCCTACGAGCAGTACTTC
.	TRBV18	TRBJ2-3	.	CASSTSTDTQYF	TGTGCCAGCTCAACTAGCACAGATACGCAGTATTTT
TRBD2	TRBV2	TRBJ2-1	.	CASSDLFEGLANEQFF	TGTGCCAGCAGTGATTTATTTGAGGGACTAGCCAATGAGCAGTTCTTC
TRBD1	TRBV5-1	TRBJ2-7	.	CASSPTGNLNEQYF	TGCGCCAGCAGCCCGACAGGGAATCTGAACGAGCAGTACTTC
TRBD1	TRBV2	TRBJ1-1	.	CASSAGQGLRTEAFF	TGTGCCAGCAGCGCGGGACAGGGGCTACGGACTGAAGCTTTCTTT
.	TRBV7-9	TRBJ2-7	.	CASSLGGDSSYEQYF	TGTGCCAGCAGCTTAGGAGGCGATAGCTCCTACGAGCAGTACTTC
TRBD1	TRBV5-1	TRBJ2-2	.	CASSFVSGTGINTGELFF	TGCGCCAGCAGCTTTGTTTCCGGGACAGGAATAAACACCGGGGAGCTGTTTTTT
TRBD1	TRBV14	TRBJ1-3	.	CASSQAYRGSGNTIYF	TGTGCCAGCAGCCAAGCCTACAGGGGCTCTGGAAACACCATATATTTT
TRBD1	TRBV28	TRBJ1-2	.	CASRGQGRYGYTF	TGTGCCAGCAGAGGACAGGGGCGCTATGGCTACACCTTC
.	TRBV27	TRBJ2-7	.	CAAGLAIYEQYF	TGTGCCGCTGGTTTGGCAATCTACGAGCAGTACTTC
TRBD2	TRBV27	TRBJ2-5	.	CASSSGTANIPRYF	TGTGCCAGCAGTAGCGGGACGGCTAATATTCCTCGGTACTTC
TRBD2	TRBV30	TRBJ2-7	.	CAWSVLRRTSGSYPYEQYF	TGTGCCTGGAGTGTACTCCGGCGGACTAGCGGGTCCTACCCCTACGAGCAGTACTTC
.	TRBV29-1	TRBJ2-2	.	CSARAAGTLDAGELFF	TGCAGCGCCCGAGCGGCAGGAACCCTCGACGCCGGGGAGCTGTTTTTT
TRBD1	TRBV10-3	TRBJ2-5	.	CAIQTGVGETQYF	TGTGCCATCCAGACAGGGGTAGGGGAGACCCAGTACTTC
TRBD1	TRBV30	TRBJ1-1	.	CAWSLDRGNTEAFF	TGTGCCTGGAGTCTCGACAGGGGCAACACTGAAGCTTTCTTT
.	TRBV29-1	TRBJ1-4	.	CSFNQGFNEKLFF	TGCAGCTTTAATCAGGGGTTTAATGAAAAACTGTTTTTT
.	TRBV7-9	TRBJ2-7	.	CASSLADRVGEQYF	TGTGCCAGCAGCCTAGCGGACAGGGTCGGCGAGCAGTACTTC
.	TRBV5-4	TRBJ2-7	.	CASSLRGAYEQYF	TGTGCCAGCAGCTTACGCGGGGCCTACGAGCAGTACTTC
.	TRBV5-1	TRBJ2-5	.	CASSLGQVVQETQYF	TGCGCCAGCAGCTTGGGACAGGTCGTTCAAGAGACCCAGTACTTC
TRBD1	TRBV10-1	TRBJ1-1	.	CASLPGGRGAFF	TGCGCCAGCCTCCCCGGGGGCAGGGGGGCTTTCTTT
.	TRBV5-4	TRBJ1-1	.	CASSLDAGDTEAFF	TGTGCCAGCAGCTTGGACGCAGGGGACACTGAAGCTTTCTTT
.	TRBV19	TRBJ1-5	.	CASSTSVGIQPQHF	TGTGCCAGTAGTACCTCCGTGGGCATTCAGCCCCAGCATTTT
TRBD1	TRBV28	TRBJ2-7	.	CASSSGGDRDSYEQYF	TGTGCCAGCAGTTCCGGAGGGGACAGGGACTCCTACGAGCAGTACTTC
TRBD1	TRBV6-5	TRBJ2-7	.	CATGPGRGHEQYF	TGTGCCACTGGCCCTGGCAGGGGGCACGAGCAGTACTTC
.	TRBV4-1	TRBJ2-3	.	CASSQEPGYTDTQYF	TGCGCCAGCAGCCAAGAGCCGGGATACACAGATACGCAGTATTTT